The entry below gives a single T cell receptor (beta chain) sequence along with its context. This record belongs to a study of blood T cell repertoires in COVID-19. Profiling relied on immunoSEQ multiplex PCR, and the TCRdb table lists in-frame clones only, not all of them. Here the sample spans some 45,000 clones, about nine tenths being singletons. The CDR3 has 13 amino acids. With 0 bases removed from V and 9 bases from J, the gap between germline ends came to 6 bases. The chain carries TRBV12-3 or TRBV12-4 and TRBJ1-6; no clear D gene. The sample consisted of peripheral blood. This TCR came from a human donor in a cohort sampled during active COVID-19. The CDR3 reads CASSLALSSPLHF. The DNA for the CDR3 is TGTGCCAGCAGTTTAGCGCTCAGTTCACCCCTCCACTTT.